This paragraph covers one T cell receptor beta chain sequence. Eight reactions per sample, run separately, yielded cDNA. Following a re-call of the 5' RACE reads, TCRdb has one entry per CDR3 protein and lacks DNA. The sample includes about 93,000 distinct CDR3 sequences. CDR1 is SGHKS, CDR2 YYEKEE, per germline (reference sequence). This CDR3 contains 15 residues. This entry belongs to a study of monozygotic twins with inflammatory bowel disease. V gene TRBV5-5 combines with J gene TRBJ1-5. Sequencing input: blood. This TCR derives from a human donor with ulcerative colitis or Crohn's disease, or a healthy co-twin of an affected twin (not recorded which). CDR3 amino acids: CASRLTSGSRQPQHF.